One sample yielded the 8 T cell receptor beta chains listed below, sequenced in a study of OX40 agonist ivuxolimab in advanced cancers. The method was immunoSEQ multiplex PCR; TCRdb's version includes in-frame clones alone and lacks a portion of them. The data contain roughly 77,000 clones, around 85% of them singletons. The sample here was CD4+ or CD8+ T cells sorted from blood, taken in a trial of the OX40 agonist ivuxolimab. All receptors come from an adult with an advanced solid tumor such as melanoma, head and neck, liver or kidney cancer.

J is TRBJ2-7 and V is TRBV11-3; D is ambiguous. The CDR3 length is 14 residues. V was shortened by 3 bases and J by 5 bases, with 14 bases between the two germline ends. Germline CDR1 and CDR2: SGHNT and YENEEA. CDR3 region: CASSFAGNLDEQYF. Here the CDR3 DNA reads TGTGCCAGCAGCTTTGCCGGCAACCTCGACGAGCAGTACTTC.

V is TRBV4-2 and J is TRBJ1-1, with D uncertain. From germline, CDR1 is LGHNA and CDR2 YNFKEQ. Trimming left V 4 bases short and J 3 bases short, with 15 bases between. CDR3 length: 15 amino acids. In nucleotides, the CDR3 is TGTGCCAGCAGCCCTGCTGAGGGAGCGTACACTGAAGCTTTCTTT. Protein: CASSPAEGAYTEAFF.

This clone was picked up one time. The chain uses TRBV10-3 and TRBJ1-3; a possible D gene is TRBD1 (5 bases). CDR3 length: 13 amino acids. Trimming shortened V by 10 bases and J by 0 bases, and 10 bases separated the two germline ends. Germline V gene lookup returns CDR1 ENHRY and CDR2 SYGVKD. CDR3 in DNA: TGTGCCACCGCCGGGACCTCTGGAAACACCATATATTTT. Translating gives CATAGTSGNTIYF.

This clone appeared a few times. The CDR3 DNA reads TGCGCCAGCAGCAGGGACAGGGGCGATTCACCCCTCCACTTT. Its protein product is CASSRDRGDSPLHF. V gene TRBV5-1 combines with J gene TRBJ1-6; TRBD1 agrees at 10 bases. Germline lookup yields CDR1 SGHRS and CDR2 YFSETQ. Trimming cost V 4 bases and J 8 bases; bases outside gene matches: 3. This CDR3 has 14 residues.

The chain is built from TRBV10-1 and TRBJ2-3; D is possibly TRBD1 or TRBD2 (5 bases each). Deletions cut 1 base from V and 6 bases from J, with 11 bases between. Germline V gene data show CDR1 as WNHNN and CDR2 as SYGVQD (reference sequence). There are 14 residues in the CDR3. This CDR3 reads CASSEWGITDTQYF. DNA for the CDR3: TGCGCCAGCAGTGAGTGGGGGATCACCGATACGCAGTATTTT.

The chain combines TRBV6-1 with TRBJ2-7; tentative D call: TRBD1 (6 bases). Looked up from germline, CDR1 is MNHNS and CDR2 is SASEGT. V was pared by 4 bases and J by 6 bases, with 16 bases between. There are 14 residues in the CDR3. For the CDR3, the DNA is TGTGCCAGCAGTGGGCAAAGACAGGCGGTCGAGCAGTACTTC. Translation gives CASSGQRQAVEQYF.

This clone showed up just a few times. The genes are TRBV18 and TRBJ1-5, with D unresolved. Germline V gene data show CDR1 as KGHSH and CDR2 as LQKENI. V was clipped by 3 bases and J by 3 bases, with 9 bases between them. The CDR3 covers 14 residues. The CDR3 DNA sequence: TGTGCCAGCTCACCGATCGGCATCAATCAGCCCCAGCATTTT. Residues: CASSPIGINQPQHF.

The J gene is TRBJ1-5, the V gene TRBV7-2, with D possibly matching TRBD1 (6 bases). The CDR3 runs 14 residues. Germline values: CDR1 SGHTA, CDR2 FQGNSA. The V end was cut by 3 bases, the J end by 5 bases, with 11 bases between. CDR3 sequence: CASSFYRVDQPQHF. The CDR3 nucleotides are TGTGCCAGCAGCTTTTACAGGGTAGATCAGCCCCAGCATTTT.